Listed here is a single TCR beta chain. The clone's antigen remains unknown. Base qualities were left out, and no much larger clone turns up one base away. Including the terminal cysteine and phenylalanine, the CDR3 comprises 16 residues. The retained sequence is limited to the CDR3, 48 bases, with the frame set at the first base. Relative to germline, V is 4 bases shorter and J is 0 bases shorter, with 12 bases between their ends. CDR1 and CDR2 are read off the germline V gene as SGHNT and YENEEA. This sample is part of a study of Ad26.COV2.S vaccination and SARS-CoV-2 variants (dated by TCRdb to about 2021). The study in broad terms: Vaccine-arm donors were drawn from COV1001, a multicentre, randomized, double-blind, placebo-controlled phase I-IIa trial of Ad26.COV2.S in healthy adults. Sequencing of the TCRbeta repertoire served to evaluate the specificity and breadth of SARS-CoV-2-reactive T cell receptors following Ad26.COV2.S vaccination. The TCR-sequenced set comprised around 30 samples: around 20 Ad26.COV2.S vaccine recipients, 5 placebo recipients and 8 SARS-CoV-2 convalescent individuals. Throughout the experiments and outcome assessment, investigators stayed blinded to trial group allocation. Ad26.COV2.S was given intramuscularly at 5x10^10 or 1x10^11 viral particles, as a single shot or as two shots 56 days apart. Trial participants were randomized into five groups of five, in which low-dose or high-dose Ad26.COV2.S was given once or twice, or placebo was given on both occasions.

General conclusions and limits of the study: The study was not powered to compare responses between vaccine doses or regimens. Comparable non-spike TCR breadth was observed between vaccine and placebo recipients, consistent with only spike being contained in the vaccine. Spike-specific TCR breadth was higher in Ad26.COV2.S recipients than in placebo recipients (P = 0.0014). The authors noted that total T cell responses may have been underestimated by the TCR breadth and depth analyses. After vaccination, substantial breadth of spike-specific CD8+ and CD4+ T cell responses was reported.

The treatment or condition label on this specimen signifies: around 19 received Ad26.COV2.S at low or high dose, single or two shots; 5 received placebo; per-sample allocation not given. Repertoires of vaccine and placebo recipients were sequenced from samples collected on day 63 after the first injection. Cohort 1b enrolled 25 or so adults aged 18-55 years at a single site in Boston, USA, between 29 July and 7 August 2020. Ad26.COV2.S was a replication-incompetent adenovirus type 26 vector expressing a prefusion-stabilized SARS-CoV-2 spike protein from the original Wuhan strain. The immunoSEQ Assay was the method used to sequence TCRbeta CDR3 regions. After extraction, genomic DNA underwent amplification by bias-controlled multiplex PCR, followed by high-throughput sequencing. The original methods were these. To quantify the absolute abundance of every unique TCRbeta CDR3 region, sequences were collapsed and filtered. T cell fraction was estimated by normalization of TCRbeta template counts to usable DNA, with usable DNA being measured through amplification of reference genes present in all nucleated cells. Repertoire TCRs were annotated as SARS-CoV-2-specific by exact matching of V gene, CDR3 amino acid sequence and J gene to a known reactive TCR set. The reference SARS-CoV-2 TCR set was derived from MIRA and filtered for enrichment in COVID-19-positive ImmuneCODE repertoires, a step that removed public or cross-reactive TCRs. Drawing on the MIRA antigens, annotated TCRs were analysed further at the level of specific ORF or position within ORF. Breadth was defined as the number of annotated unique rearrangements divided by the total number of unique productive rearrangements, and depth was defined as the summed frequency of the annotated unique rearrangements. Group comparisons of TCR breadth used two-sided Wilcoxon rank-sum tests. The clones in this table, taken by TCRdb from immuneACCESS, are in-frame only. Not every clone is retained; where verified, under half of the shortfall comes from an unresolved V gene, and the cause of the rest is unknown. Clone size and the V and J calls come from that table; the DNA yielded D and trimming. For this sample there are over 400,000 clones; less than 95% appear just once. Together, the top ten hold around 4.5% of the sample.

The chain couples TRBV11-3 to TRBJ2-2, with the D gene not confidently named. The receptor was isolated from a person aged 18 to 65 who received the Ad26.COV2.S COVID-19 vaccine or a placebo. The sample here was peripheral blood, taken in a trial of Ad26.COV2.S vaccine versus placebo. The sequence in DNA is TGTGCCAGCAGCTCCGAGCTCAGGACGAACACCGGGGAGCTGTTTTTT. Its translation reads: CASSSELRTNTGELFF.